Detailed here is one T cell receptor beta chain. The antigen is undetermined. The record originates from a study of CD8 T cells in ankylosing spondylitis. Quantitative barcoded 5'-RACE was used to prepare TCR beta libraries. TCRdb used MiXCR to reprocess the 5' RACE reads, holding one entry per CDR3 protein. Of under 850,000 distinct CDR3 sequences detected, over 15% appear once; the ten largest clones hold under 20%. Study results and caveats: Among TCR beta sequences, a motif of roughly 8 highly homologous variants appeared characteristic of ankylosing spondylitis blood.

V lost 2 bases and J lost 2; bases outside the gene matches: 6. The CDR3 consists of 16 residues. The V call is TRBV12-3 or TRBV12-4, the J call TRBJ2-3, with 8 bases aligning to TRBD2. The receptor comes from a male donor with ankylosing spondylitis. Input material: blood, either unsorted or a sorted T cell fraction (not recorded which). CDR3 sequence (DNA): TGTGCCAGCAGTTTAAAATCAGCGGGGGTCACAGATACGCAGTATTTT. Encoded protein: CASSLKSAGVTDTQYF.